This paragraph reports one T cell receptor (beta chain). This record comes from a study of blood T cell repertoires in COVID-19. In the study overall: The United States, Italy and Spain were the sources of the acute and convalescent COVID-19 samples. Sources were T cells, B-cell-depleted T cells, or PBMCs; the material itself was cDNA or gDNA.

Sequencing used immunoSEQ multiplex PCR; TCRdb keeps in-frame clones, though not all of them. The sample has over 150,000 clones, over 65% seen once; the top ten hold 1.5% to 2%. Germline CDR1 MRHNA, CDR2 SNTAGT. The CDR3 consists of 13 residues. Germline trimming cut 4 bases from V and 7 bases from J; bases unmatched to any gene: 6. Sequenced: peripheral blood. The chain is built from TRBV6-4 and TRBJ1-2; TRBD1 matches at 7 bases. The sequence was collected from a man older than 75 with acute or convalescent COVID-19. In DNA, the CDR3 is TGTGCCAGCAGTGTCCGACAGGGAAGTGGCTACACCTTC. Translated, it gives CASSVRQGSGYTF.